A single T cell receptor beta chain is shown here with its context. Its antigen remains undetermined. No base-level quality is on record; no much larger clone is a single base apart. Other DNA variants within this sample encode the same CDR3. TCRbeta CDR3 regions were amplified from genomic DNA using the immunoSEQ Assay, a bias-controlled multiplex PCR. In the original analysis: Nucleated cell counts per sample were estimated from amplification of reference gene primers within the assay. To quantify the absolute abundance of each unique TCRbeta CDR3 rearrangement, sequence reads were collapsed and filtered. For each sample, productive Simpson clonality was calculated by taking the square root of Simpson's diversity index across productive rearrangements. TCRdb's version of the immuneACCESS table is confined to in-frame rearrangements and falls short of the full clone set. An unresolved V gene accounts for under half of the shortfall where checked; the remainder is of unknown origin. V, J and clone size are taken as reported in that table, and D and trimming were inferred from the DNA itself. The sample table lists 150,000 to 200,000 clones, more than 85% of them with a count of one. The top ten clonotypes cover roughly 7% of the sample.

Whole blood was collected in K2EDTA tubes by collaborating institutions according to the institutions' own protocols. For TCRbeta analysis, collaborator samples were shipped as frozen whole blood, as isolated PBMCs, or as DNA extracted from either sample type. The data originate from a study of blood T cell repertoires in COVID-19 (dated by TCRdb to 2018 to 2020). General notes on the study: Samples from collaborators originated in the United States, Italy and Spain and spanned both the acute and convalescent phases of COVID-19. Where HLA class I and class II types were available, the types were taken from metadata supplied by the sample provider, not from assay-based typing. The material from the prospective study consisted of cDNA or gDNA derived from T cells, B-cell-depleted T cells, or PBMCs. Subjects who had been exposed to COVID-19, were actively infected with it, or had recovered from it provided the deeply sampled blood TCRbeta repertoires that made up the dataset. The samples were drawn from the first 160 participants of the ongoing ImmuneRACE study and from about 1,200 subjects provided by 6 global collaborators. The sample metadata nearly always contained a de-identified subject ID, COVID-19 status, age in years and sex. The repertoires were released in a freely available public database intended as a resource for research on the immune response to SARS-CoV-2.

Based on the germline V gene (reference sequence), the CDR1 and CDR2 sequences are MNHEY and SMNVEV. The CDR3 contains 15 residues, cysteine and phenylalanine counted. The entry retains the CDR3 DNA only, 45 bases that are in frame from base 1. After removal of 0 bases from V and 6 bases from J, the junction retains 3 bases not matched to a gene. Study-wide conclusions, independent of this receptor: The amount of clinical and demographic metadata varied by source and participant and was provided uncurated.

This clonotype was sampled from a woman of 80 years or more in a cohort sampled during active or convalescent COVID-19. The chain is encoded by TRBV27 joined to TRBJ1-4, with 8 bases aligning to TRBD1. Sequencing was done on a sample of peripheral blood. The sequenced DNA: TGTGCCAGCAGTTTATCCGGGACAGGACATGAAAAACTGTTTTTT. It encodes CASSLSGTGHEKLFF.